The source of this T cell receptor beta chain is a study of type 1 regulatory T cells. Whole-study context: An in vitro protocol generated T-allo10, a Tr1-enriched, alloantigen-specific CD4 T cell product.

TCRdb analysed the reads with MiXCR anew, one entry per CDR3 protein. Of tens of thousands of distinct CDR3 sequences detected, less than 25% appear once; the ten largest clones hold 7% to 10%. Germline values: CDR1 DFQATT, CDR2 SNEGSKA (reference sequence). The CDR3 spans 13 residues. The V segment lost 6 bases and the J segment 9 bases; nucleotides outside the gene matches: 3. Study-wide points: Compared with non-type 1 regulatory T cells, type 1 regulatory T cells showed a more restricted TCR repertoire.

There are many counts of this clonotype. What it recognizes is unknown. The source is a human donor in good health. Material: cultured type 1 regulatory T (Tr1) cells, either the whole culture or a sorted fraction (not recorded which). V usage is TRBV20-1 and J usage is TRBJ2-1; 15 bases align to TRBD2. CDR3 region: CSAGLAGGGEQFF. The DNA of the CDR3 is TGCAGTGCCGGACTAGCGGGAGGGGGTGAGCAGTTCTTC.